The rows below give T cell receptor beta chains drawn from one sample of a study of blood T cell repertoires in COVID-19. The protocol was immunoSEQ multiplex PCR, while the TCRdb copy is restricted to in-frame clones and leaves out a portion. The table has around 250,000 clones, 86% seen once. Sequencing was carried out using peripheral blood. The receptors derive from a man between 25 and 39 years old who had recovered from COVID-19. CDR3s include the opening cysteine and the closing phenylalanine or tryptophan. D genes are given only for firm matches. Expanded clones get a size class; other rows say once, few or many, or leave the size out.

v_gene: TRBV7-9
j_gene: TRBJ2-7
d_gene: TRBD2
abundance: NA
CDR3aa: CASSLGYPAGVYEQYF
CDR3nt: TGTGCCAGCAGCTTAGGCTATCCAGCGGGGGTCTACGAGCAGTACTTC

v_gene: TRBV7-2
j_gene: TRBJ2-1
d_gene: TRBD1
abundance: NA
CDR3aa: CASRRTGWHEQFF
CDR3nt: TGTGCCAGCAGGAGGACAGGGTGGCATGAGCAGTTCTTC

v_gene: TRBV6-5
j_gene: TRBJ1-5
d_gene: TRBD1
abundance: NA
CDR3aa: CASSFDRGEPQHF
CDR3nt: TGTGCCAGCAGTTTCGACAGGGGAGAACCCCAGCATTTT

v_gene: TRBV7-9
j_gene: TRBJ2-1
d_gene: NA
abundance: NA
CDR3aa: CASSLLNSEQFF
CDR3nt: TGTGCCAGCAGCTTACTAAACTCGGAGCAGTTCTTC

v_gene: TRBV7-2
j_gene: TRBJ2-7
d_gene: NA
abundance: NA
CDR3aa: CASSLRSRSSSEQYF
CDR3nt: TGTGCCAGCAGCTTAAGATCGCGGTCCTCATCCGAGCAGTACTTC

v_gene: TRBV5-1
j_gene: TRBJ1-2
d_gene: NA
abundance: NA
CDR3aa: CASSLALAGHGYTF
CDR3nt: TGCGCCAGCAGCTTGGCCTTGGCAGGGCATGGCTACACCTTC

v_gene: TRBV7-2
j_gene: TRBJ1-2
d_gene: TRBD1
abundance: NA
CDR3aa: CASIPVTGNYGYTF
CDR3nt: TGTGCCAGTATCCCCGTGACAGGGAACTATGGCTACACCTTC

v_gene: TRBV5-1
j_gene: TRBJ1-3
d_gene: TRBD1
abundance: NA
CDR3aa: CASSLRTGEGNTIYF
CDR3nt: TGCGCCAGCAGCCTACGGACAGGGGAGGGAAACACCATATATTTT

v_gene: TRBV19
j_gene: TRBJ2-2
d_gene: TRBD1
abundance: NA
CDR3aa: CASSRMWDRLTGELFF
CDR3nt: TGTGCCAGTAGTCGGATGTGGGACAGGTTGACCGGGGAGCTGTTTTTT

v_gene: TRBV5-4
j_gene: TRBJ1-2
d_gene: NA
abundance: NA
CDR3aa: CASSLDRSYGYTF
CDR3nt: TGTGCCAGCAGCTTGGACAGGTCCTATGGCTACACCTTC

v_gene: TRBV10-1
j_gene: TRBJ2-3
d_gene: NA
abundance: NA
CDR3aa: CASSDVAADTQYF
CDR3nt: TGCGCCAGCAGTGATGTAGCTGCAGATACGCAGTATTTT

v_gene: TRBV11-2
j_gene: TRBJ1-1
d_gene: NA
abundance: NA
CDR3aa: CASSSQGMNTEAFF
CDR3nt: TGTGCCAGCAGTTCCCAGGGCATGAACACTGAAGCTTTCTTT

v_gene: TRBV3-1/TRBV3-2
j_gene: TRBJ1-1
d_gene: NA
abundance: NA
CDR3aa: CASSRHEGLWNTEAFF
CDR3nt: TGTGCCAGCAGCAGGCATGAGGGATTGTGGAACACTGAAGCTTTCTTT

v_gene: TRBV27
j_gene: TRBJ1-2
d_gene: NA
abundance: NA
CDR3aa: CASSFGEGKYGYTF
CDR3nt: TGTGCCAGCAGTTTCGGGGAGGGAAAGTATGGCTACACCTTC

v_gene: TRBV4-1
j_gene: TRBJ2-5
d_gene: NA
abundance: NA
CDR3aa: CASSQDLAEETQYF
CDR3nt: TGCGCCAGCAGCCAAGATCTGGCCGAAGAGACCCAGTACTTC

v_gene: TRBV27
j_gene: TRBJ2-2
d_gene: NA
abundance: NA
CDR3aa: CASTLAGSSTNTGELFF
CDR3nt: TGTGCCAGCACTCTAGCCGGGTCGTCAACGAACACCGGGGAGCTGTTTTTT

v_gene: TRBV19
j_gene: TRBJ1-1
d_gene: NA
abundance: NA
CDR3aa: CASSRRGGAFF
CDR3nt: TGTGCCAGTTCCCGCCGGGGGGGGGCTTTCTTT

v_gene: TRBV14
j_gene: TRBJ2-7
d_gene: NA
abundance: NA
CDR3aa: CASSPGIWRGSSYEQYF
CDR3nt: TGTGCCAGCAGCCCGGGGATCTGGCGGGGTAGCTCCTACGAGCAGTACTTC

v_gene: TRBV12-5
j_gene: TRBJ1-4
d_gene: TRBD1
abundance: NA
CDR3aa: CASGLTGTEDEKLFF
CDR3nt: TGTGCTAGTGGTTTAACCGGGACAGAGGATGAAAAACTGTTTTTT

v_gene: TRBV3-1/TRBV3-2
j_gene: TRBJ2-3
d_gene: NA
abundance: NA
CDR3aa: CASSDRQAMGSTDTQYF
CDR3nt: TGTGCCAGCAGCGATCGACAGGCTATGGGGTCCACAGATACGCAGTATTTT

v_gene: TRBV14
j_gene: TRBJ2-7
d_gene: TRBD1
abundance: NA
CDR3aa: CASSQIWGTGAFQYF
CDR3nt: TGTGCCAGCAGCCAAATTTGGGGGACAGGTGCGTTTCAGTACTTC

v_gene: TRBV5-4
j_gene: TRBJ2-5
d_gene: NA
abundance: NA
CDR3aa: CASSSDAPGWETQYF
CDR3nt: TGTGCCAGCAGCTCGGACGCCCCGGGGTGGGAGACCCAGTACTTC

v_gene: TRBV19
j_gene: TRBJ2-1
d_gene: TRBD2
abundance: once
CDR3aa: CASKGLAGGYNEQFF
CDR3nt: TGTGCCAGTAAGGGGCTAGCGGGGGGGTACAATGAGCAGTTCTTC

v_gene: TRBV6-5
j_gene: TRBJ2-4
d_gene: NA
abundance: few
CDR3aa: CASFDRGDQPHF
CDR3nt: TGTGCCAGCTTCGATCGGGGAGACCAGCCGCACTTC

v_gene: TRBV6-5
j_gene: TRBJ2-7
d_gene: NA
abundance: NA
CDR3aa: CASSSFDEQYF
CDR3nt: TGTGCCAGCAGCTCCTTCGACGAGCAGTACTTC

v_gene: TRBV7-6
j_gene: TRBJ2-3
d_gene: TRBD2
abundance: NA
CDR3aa: CASSFAGTSGTDTQYF
CDR3nt: TGTGCCAGCAGCTTCGCCGGGACTAGCGGCACAGATACGCAGTATTTT

v_gene: TRBV2
j_gene: TRBJ2-1
d_gene: TRBD2
abundance: NA
CDR3aa: CASSEDTSGNEQFF
CDR3nt: TGTGCCAGCAGTGAAGATACTAGCGGAAATGAGCAGTTCTTC

v_gene: TRBV25-1
j_gene: TRBJ2-3
d_gene: NA
abundance: NA
CDR3aa: CASSELSPPTDTQYF
CDR3nt: TGTGCCAGCAGTGAATTATCCCCCCCTACAGATACGCAGTATTTT

v_gene: TRBV27
j_gene: TRBJ1-2
d_gene: TRBD1
abundance: few
CDR3aa: CASSSSGGRYGYTF
CDR3nt: TGTGCCAGCAGTTCATCAGGGGGCCGCTATGGCTACACCTTC

v_gene: TRBV29-1
j_gene: TRBJ2-5
d_gene: TRBD2
abundance: NA
CDR3aa: CSVEGVGGGQETQYF
CDR3nt: TGCAGCGTTGAAGGGGTCGGGGGGGGCCAAGAGACCCAGTACTTC

v_gene: TRBV19
j_gene: TRBJ1-2
d_gene: NA
abundance: NA
CDR3aa: CASSIGQFYGYTF
CDR3nt: TGTGCCAGTAGTATCGGACAGTTCTATGGCTACACCTTC

v_gene: TRBV6-4
j_gene: TRBJ2-7
d_gene: NA
abundance: NA
CDR3aa: CASSPTISGEQYF
CDR3nt: TGTGCCAGCAGTCCCACCATCTCGGGCGAGCAGTACTTC

v_gene: TRBV4-1
j_gene: TRBJ2-1
d_gene: TRBD1
abundance: NA
CDR3aa: CASSQDLRGWEQFF
CDR3nt: TGCGCCAGCAGCCAAGATCTCAGGGGGTGGGAGCAGTTCTTC

v_gene: TRBV7-8
j_gene: TRBJ2-1
d_gene: TRBD2
abundance: once
CDR3aa: CASSPGTSGDPEPRFF
CDR3nt: TGTGCCAGCAGCCCCGGGACTAGCGGGGATCCGGAGCCCCGGTTCTTC

v_gene: TRBV5-4
j_gene: TRBJ1-1
d_gene: NA
abundance: NA
CDR3aa: CASSRQLTENTEAFF
CDR3nt: TGTGCCAGCAGCCGCCAGCTTACAGAGAACACTGAAGCTTTCTTT

v_gene: TRBV3-1/TRBV3-2
j_gene: TRBJ1-2
d_gene: TRBD1
abundance: once
CDR3aa: CASSHASTGEYNYGYTF
CDR3nt: TGTGCCAGCAGCCACGCCTCGACAGGGGAGTATAACTATGGCTACACCTTC

v_gene: TRBV12-3/TRBV12-4
j_gene: TRBJ1-4
d_gene: NA
abundance: NA
CDR3aa: CASRLAIRGKLFF
CDR3nt: TGTGCCAGCAGGCTGGCCATCAGAGGAAAACTGTTTTTT

v_gene: TRBV6-5
j_gene: TRBJ2-2
d_gene: NA
abundance: NA
CDR3aa: CASSYDMTGELFF
CDR3nt: TGTGCCAGCAGTTACGACATGACCGGGGAGCTGTTTTTT

v_gene: TRBV4-1
j_gene: TRBJ1-1
d_gene: TRBD1
abundance: NA
CDR3aa: CASSQDAGGFTEAFF
CDR3nt: TGCGCCAGCAGCCAAGACGCAGGGGGCTTCACTGAAGCTTTCTTT

v_gene: TRBV9
j_gene: TRBJ2-6
d_gene: NA
abundance: NA
CDR3aa: CASSDTGSGANVLTF
CDR3nt: TGTGCCAGCAGCGATACAGGGTCTGGGGCCAACGTCCTGACTTTC

v_gene: TRBV14
j_gene: TRBJ1-3
d_gene: NA
abundance: NA
CDR3aa: CASSRDWSSGNTIYF
CDR3nt: TGTGCCAGCAGCCGGGACTGGAGCTCTGGAAACACCATATATTTT

v_gene: TRBV3-1/TRBV3-2
j_gene: TRBJ1-1
d_gene: NA
abundance: NA
CDR3aa: CASSQPQGRTEAFF
CDR3nt: TGTGCCAGCAGCCAACCTCAGGGGCGGACTGAAGCTTTCTTT

v_gene: TRBV19
j_gene: TRBJ1-5
d_gene: TRBD1
abundance: once
CDR3aa: CASNGQGYQPQHF
CDR3nt: TGTGCCAGTAATGGACAGGGCTATCAGCCCCAGCATTTT

v_gene: TRBV5-1
j_gene: TRBJ2-3
d_gene: TRBD2
abundance: NA
CDR3aa: CASSPGLAGNTDTQYF
CDR3nt: TGCGCCAGCAGCCCGGGACTAGCGGGGAACACAGATACGCAGTATTTT

v_gene: TRBV12-3/TRBV12-4
j_gene: TRBJ2-3
d_gene: NA
abundance: NA
CDR3aa: CASSPRNTDTQYF
CDR3nt: TGTGCCAGCAGTCCCAGGAACACAGATACGCAGTATTTT

v_gene: TRBV19
j_gene: TRBJ2-3
d_gene: TRBD1
abundance: NA
CDR3aa: CASSMRDRIFDLVKRYEQYF
CDR3nt: TGTGCCAGTAGTATGCGGGACAGGATTTTCGACTTGGTTAAAAGATACGAACAGTATTTT

v_gene: TRBV10-3
j_gene: TRBJ1-5
d_gene: NA
abundance: NA
CDR3aa: CAISGGDQPQHF
CDR3nt: TGTGCCATCAGTGGGGGGGACCAGCCCCAGCATTTT

v_gene: TRBV27
j_gene: TRBJ1-2
d_gene: NA
abundance: NA
CDR3aa: CASSLTGNYGYTF
CDR3nt: TGTGCCAGCAGTTTGACAGGAAACTATGGCTACACCTTC

v_gene: TRBV18
j_gene: TRBJ1-5
d_gene: NA
abundance: NA
CDR3aa: CASSPRTGNQPQHF
CDR3nt: TGTGCCAGCTCACCAAGGACGGGGAATCAGCCCCAGCATTTT

v_gene: TRBV15
j_gene: TRBJ1-2
d_gene: TRBD1
abundance: few
CDR3aa: CATSRFGGGNYGYTF
CDR3nt: TGTGCCACCAGCAGATTTGGAGGGGGCAACTATGGCTACACCTTC

v_gene: TRBV7-9
j_gene: TRBJ2-7
d_gene: NA
abundance: NA
CDR3aa: CASSLQVAYEQYF
CDR3nt: TGTGCCAGCAGCTTACAGGTCGCCTACGAGCAGTACTTC

v_gene: TRBV9
j_gene: TRBJ2-3
d_gene: NA
abundance: NA
CDR3aa: CASSVDVGRSTDTQYF
CDR3nt: TGTGCCAGCAGCGTAGATGTGGGGCGAAGCACAGATACGCAGTATTTT

v_gene: TRBV30
j_gene: TRBJ2-7
d_gene: NA
abundance: NA
CDR3aa: CAWTDFLKRGGKNEQYF
CDR3nt: TGTGCCTGGACCGACTTCCTCAAGAGGGGGGGAAAAAACGAGCAGTACTTC

v_gene: TRBV5-1
j_gene: TRBJ2-1
d_gene: TRBD2
abundance: NA
CDR3aa: CASSSPSGGGTYNEQFF
CDR3nt: TGCGCCAGCAGTTCCCCTAGCGGGGGGGGAACCTACAATGAGCAGTTCTTC